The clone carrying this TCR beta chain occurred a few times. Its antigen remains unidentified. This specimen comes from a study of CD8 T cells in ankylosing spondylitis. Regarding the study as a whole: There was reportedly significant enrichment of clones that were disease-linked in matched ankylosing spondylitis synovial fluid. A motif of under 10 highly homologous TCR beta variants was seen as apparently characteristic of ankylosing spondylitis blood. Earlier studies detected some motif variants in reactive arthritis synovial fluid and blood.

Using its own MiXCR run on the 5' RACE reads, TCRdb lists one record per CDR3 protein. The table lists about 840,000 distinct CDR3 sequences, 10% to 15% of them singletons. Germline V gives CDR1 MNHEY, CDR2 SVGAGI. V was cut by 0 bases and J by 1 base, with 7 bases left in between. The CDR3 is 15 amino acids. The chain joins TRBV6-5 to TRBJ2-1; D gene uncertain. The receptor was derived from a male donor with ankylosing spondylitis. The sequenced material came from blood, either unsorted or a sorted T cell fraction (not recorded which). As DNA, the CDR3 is TGTGCCAGCAGTTACTCAACAGCTTCCTACAATGAGCAGTTCTTC. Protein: CASSYSTASYNEQFF.